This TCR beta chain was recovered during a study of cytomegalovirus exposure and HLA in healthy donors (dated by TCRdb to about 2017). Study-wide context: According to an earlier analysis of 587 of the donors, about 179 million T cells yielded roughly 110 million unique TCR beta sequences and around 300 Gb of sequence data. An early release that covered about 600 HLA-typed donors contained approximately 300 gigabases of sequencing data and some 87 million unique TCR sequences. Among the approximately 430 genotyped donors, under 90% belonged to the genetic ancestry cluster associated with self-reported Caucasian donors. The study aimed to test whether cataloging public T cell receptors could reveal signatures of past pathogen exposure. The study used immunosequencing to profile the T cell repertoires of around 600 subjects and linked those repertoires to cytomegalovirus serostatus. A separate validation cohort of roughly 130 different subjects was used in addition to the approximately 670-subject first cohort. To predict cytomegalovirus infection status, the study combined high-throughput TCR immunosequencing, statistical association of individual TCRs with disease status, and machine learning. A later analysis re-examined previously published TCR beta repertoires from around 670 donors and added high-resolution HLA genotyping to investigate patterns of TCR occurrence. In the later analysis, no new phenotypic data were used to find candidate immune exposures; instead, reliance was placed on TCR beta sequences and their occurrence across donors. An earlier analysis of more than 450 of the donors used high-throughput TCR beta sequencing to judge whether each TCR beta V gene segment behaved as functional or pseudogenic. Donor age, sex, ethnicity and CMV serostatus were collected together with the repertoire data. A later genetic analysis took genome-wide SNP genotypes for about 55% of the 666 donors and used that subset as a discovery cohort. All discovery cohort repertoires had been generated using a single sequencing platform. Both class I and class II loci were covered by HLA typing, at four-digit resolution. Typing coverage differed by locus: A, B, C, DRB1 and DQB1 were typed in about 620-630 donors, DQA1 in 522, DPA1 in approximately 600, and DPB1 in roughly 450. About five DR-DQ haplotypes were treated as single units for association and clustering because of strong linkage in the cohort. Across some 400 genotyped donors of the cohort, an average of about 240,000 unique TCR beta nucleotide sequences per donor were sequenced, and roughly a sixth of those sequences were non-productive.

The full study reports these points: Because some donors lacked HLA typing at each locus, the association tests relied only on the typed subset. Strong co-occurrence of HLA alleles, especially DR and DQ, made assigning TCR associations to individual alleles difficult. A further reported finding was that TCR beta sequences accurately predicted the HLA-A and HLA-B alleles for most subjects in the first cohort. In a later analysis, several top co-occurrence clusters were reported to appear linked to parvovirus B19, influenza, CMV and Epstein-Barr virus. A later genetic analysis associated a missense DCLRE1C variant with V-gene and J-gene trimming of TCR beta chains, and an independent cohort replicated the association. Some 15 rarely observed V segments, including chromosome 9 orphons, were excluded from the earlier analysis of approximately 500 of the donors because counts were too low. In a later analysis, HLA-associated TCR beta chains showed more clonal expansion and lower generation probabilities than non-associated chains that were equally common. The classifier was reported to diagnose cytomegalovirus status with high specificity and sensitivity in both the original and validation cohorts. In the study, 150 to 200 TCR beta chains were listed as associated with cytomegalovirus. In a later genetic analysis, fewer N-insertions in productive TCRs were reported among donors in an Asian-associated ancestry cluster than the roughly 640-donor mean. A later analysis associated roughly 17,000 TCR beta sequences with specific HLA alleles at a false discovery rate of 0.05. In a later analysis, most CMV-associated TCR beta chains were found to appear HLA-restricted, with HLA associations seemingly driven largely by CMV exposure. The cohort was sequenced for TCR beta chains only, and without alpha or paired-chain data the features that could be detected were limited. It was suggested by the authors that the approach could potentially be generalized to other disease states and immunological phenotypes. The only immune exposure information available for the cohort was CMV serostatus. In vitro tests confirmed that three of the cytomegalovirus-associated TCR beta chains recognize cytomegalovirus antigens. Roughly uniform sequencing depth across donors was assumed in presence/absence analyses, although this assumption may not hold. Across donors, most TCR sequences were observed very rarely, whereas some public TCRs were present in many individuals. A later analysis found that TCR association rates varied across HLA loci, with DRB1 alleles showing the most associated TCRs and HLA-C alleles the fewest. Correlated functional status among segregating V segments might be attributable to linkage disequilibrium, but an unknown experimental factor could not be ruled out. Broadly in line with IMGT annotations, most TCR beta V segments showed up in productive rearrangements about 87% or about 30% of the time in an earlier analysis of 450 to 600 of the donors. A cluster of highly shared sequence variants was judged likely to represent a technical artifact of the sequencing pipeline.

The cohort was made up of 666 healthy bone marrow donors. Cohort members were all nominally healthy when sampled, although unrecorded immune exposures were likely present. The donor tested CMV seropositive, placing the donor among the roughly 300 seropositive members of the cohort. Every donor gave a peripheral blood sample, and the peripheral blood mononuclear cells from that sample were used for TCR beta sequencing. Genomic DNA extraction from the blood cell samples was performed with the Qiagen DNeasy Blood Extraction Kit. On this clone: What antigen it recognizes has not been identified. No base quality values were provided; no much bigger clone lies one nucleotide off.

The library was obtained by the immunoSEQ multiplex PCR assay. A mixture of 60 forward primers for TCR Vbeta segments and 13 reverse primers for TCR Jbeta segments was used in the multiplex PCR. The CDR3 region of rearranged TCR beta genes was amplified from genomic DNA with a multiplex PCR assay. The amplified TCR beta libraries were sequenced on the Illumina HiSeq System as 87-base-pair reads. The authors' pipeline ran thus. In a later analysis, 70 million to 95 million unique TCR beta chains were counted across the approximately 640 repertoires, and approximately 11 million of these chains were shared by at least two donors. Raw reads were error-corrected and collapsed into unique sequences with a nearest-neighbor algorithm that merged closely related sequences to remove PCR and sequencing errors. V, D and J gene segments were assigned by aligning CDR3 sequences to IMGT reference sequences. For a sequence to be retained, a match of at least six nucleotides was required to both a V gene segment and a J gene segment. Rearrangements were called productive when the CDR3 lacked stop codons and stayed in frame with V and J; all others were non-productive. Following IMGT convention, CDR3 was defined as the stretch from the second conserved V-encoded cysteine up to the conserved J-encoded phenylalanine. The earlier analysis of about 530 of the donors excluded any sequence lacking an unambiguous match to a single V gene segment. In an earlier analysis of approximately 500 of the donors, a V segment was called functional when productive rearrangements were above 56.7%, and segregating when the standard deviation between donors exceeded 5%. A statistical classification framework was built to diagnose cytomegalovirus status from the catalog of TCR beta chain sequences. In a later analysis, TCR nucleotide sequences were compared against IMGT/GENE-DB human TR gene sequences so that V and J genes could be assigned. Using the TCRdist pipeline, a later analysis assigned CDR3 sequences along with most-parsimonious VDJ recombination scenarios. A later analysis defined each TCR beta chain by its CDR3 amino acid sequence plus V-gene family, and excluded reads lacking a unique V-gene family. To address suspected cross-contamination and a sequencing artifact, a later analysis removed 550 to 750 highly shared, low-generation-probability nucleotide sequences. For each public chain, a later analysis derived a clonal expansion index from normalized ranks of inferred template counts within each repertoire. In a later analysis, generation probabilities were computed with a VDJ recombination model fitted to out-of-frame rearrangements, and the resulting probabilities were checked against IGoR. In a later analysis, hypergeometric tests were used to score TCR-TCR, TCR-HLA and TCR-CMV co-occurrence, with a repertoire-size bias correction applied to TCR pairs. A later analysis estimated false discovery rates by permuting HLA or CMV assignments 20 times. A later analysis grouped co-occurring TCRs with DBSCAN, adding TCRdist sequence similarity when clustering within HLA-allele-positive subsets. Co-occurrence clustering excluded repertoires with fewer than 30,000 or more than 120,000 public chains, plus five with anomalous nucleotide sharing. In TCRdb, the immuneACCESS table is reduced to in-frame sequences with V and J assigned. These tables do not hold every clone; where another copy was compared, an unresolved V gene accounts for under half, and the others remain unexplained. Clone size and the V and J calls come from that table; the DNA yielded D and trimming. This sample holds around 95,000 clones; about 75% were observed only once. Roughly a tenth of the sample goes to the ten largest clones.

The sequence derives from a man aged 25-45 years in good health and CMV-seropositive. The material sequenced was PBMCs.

CDR3 reads: CSVTGVRTEAFF. The nucleotide sequence reads TGCAGCGTCACAGGGGTCAGGACTGAAGCTTTCTTT. The rearrangement combines TRBV29-1 with TRBJ1-1; 7 middle bases align to TRBD1. Germline trimming: 6 bases from V, 5 bases from J; junction bases outside gene matches: 6. CDR1 is given as SQVTM and CDR2 as ANQGSEA, both from the germline V gene. Taken from cysteine to phenylalanine, the CDR3 has 12 residues. The read is trimmed to its CDR3 DNA, 36 bases read in frame from base 1.